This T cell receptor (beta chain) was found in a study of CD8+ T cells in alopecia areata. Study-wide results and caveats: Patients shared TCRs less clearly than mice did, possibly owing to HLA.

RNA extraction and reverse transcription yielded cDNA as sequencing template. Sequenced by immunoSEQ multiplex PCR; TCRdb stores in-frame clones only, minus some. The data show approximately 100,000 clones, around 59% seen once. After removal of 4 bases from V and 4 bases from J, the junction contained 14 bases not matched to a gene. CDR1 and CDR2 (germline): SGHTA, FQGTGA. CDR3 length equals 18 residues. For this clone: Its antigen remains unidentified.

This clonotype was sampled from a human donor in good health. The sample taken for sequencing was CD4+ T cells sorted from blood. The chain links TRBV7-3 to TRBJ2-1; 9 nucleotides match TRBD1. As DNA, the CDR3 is TGTGCCAGCAGCTCGATGAAACTACAGGGGGCGCGGTACAATGAGCAGTTCTTC. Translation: CASSSMKLQGARYNEQFF.